This record looks at one T cell receptor (beta chain) sequence and its context. Antigen unknown. This sample stems from a study of T cells expressing NK-cell markers. Whole-study context: Most of the eight sequenced donors were classified as HCMV-seropositive, and one was classified as seronegative. Regarding the study as a whole: A range of about 1.0-8% of CD8+ T cells consisted of dominant NKG2C+ clonotypes in 5 to 7 donors.

With UMIs, 5'RACE template switching was used to make TCR beta cDNA. From its re-call of the 5' RACE reads, TCRdb lists each CDR3 protein once, without DNA. Its table lists 250,000 or so distinct CDR3 sequences. The V gene's germline CDR1 is SGHDT and CDR2 YYEEEE. The CDR3 length is 14 residues. Input material: blood T cells: a sorted CD56 or NKG2C T cell subset, CD4+ or CD8+ T cells, or bulk PBMC T cells (not recorded which). The V gene is TRBV5-6, the J gene TRBJ1-5; absent DNA, TCRdb's TRBD1 call cannot be checked. The TCR was taken from a woman between 18 and 70 years old in good health. Here the CDR3 reads CASTQGVAYQPQHF.